Below, one TCR beta chain is given with its context. This table comes from immunoSEQ multiplex PCR, and its TCRdb copy is limited to in-frame clones, with some not included. The sample holds roughly 60,000 clones, roughly 94% seen once. This entry belongs to a study of cytomegalovirus exposure and HLA in healthy donors. J lost 4 bases, V lost 1 base, and 9 bases had no gene match. Germline V CDR1 and CDR2: LGHNA, YSLEER. This CDR3 contains 16 residues. Material: PBMCs. The receptor's source is a man aged 18 to 29 in good health and CMV-seronegative. The rearrangement uses TRBV4-3 and TRBJ2-5, with 7 bases identical to TRBD2. The DNA of the CDR3 is TGCGCCAGCAGCCAAGGCCCTGGGGCTAGCGGAGAGACCCAGTACTTC. Protein sequence: CASSQGPGASGETQYF.